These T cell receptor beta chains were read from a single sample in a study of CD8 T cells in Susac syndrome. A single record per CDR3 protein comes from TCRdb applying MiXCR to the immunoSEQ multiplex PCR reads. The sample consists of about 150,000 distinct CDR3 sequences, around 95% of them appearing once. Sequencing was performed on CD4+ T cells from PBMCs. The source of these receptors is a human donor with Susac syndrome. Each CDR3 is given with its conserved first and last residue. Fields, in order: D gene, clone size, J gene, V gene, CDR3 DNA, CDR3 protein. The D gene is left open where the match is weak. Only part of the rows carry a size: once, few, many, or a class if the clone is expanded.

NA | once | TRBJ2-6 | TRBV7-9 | TGTGCCAGCAGCTTTGGTGTCTGGGTTGGGGCCAACGTCCTGACTTTC | CASSFGVWVGANVLTF
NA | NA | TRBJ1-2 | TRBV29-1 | TGCAGCGTTGACGTAACCGGGAGGCCTTCTAACTATGGCTACACCTTC | CSVDVTGRPSNYGYTF
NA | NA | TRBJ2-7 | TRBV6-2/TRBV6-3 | TGTGCCAGCAGTGAAAGGGACGGAGACTACGAGCAGTACTTC | CASSERDGDYEQYF
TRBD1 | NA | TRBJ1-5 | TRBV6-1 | TGTGCCAGCAGCCCAGCCGGGACAGGTAGCAATCAGCCCCAGCATTTT | CASSPAGTGSNQPQHF
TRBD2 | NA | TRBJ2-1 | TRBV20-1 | TGCAGTGCTAGTTCTAGCGGCAACAATGAGCAGTTCTTC | CSASSSGNNEQFF
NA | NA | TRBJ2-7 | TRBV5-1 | TGCGCCAGCAGCTCTACAGGGATAACCTACGAGCAGTACTTC | CASSSTGITYEQYF
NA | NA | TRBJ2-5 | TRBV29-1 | TGCAGCGCACCGGACGGCCCGCAAGAGACCCAGTACTTC | CSAPDGPQETQYF
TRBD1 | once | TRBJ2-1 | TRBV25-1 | TGTGCCAGCAGTGGAGGGGACAGGGAGTGGGATGAGCAGTTCTTC | CASSGGDREWDEQFF
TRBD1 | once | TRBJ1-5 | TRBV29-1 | TGCAGCGTCGTCGGGACAGATAGCAATCAGCCCCAGCATTTT | CSVVGTDSNQPQHF
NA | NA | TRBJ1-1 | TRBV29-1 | TGCAGCGCCGGGGATGGCATGAACACTGAAGCTTTCTTT | CSAGDGMNTEAFF
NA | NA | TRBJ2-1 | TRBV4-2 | TGTGCCAGCAGCCAAGACCCAGGGATCAACAATGAGCAGTTCTTC | CASSQDPGINNEQFF
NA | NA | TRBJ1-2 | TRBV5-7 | TGTGCCAGCAACCCAAGAGAGCTGGGAGAGGGCTATGGCTACACCTTC | CASNPRELGEGYGYTF
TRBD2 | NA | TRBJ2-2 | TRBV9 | TGTGCCAGCAGCGCCCCGGGACTAGCGGCGCCGCTGTTTTTT | CASSAPGLAAPLFF
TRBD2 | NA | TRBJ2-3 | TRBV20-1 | TGCAGTGCTAGACCTAGCGGGGGGGCCACAGATACGCAGTATTTT | CSARPSGGATDTQYF
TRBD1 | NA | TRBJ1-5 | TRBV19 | TGTGCCAGTAGTATGCCCGACAGGGAGCAGCCCCAGCATTTT | CASSMPDREQPQHF
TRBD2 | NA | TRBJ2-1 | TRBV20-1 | TGCAGTGCAAAGCGGGGCTCCTACAATGAGCAGTTCTTC | CSAKRGSYNEQFF
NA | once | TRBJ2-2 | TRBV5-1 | TGCGCCAGCAGCTTCGAGCTGGCCACCGGGGAGCTGTTTTTT | CASSFELATGELFF
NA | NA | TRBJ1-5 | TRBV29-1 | TGCAGCGTCGCCGACGGGGGCAATCAGCCCCAGCATTTT | CSVADGGNQPQHF
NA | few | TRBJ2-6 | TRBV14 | TGTGCCAGCAGCCAAGATGGGACTGGGGCCAACGTCCTGACTTTC | CASSQDGTGANVLTF
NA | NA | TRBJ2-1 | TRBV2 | TGTGCCAGCAGGGTCGATGGAGTTTTCTACAATGAGCAGTTCTTC | CASRVDGVFYNEQFF
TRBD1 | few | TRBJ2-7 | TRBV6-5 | TGTGCCAGCAGTTCCTCCGGGACAGACACATACGAGCAGTACTTC | CASSSSGTDTYEQYF
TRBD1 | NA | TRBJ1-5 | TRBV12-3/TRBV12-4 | TGTGCCAGCAGTCCCCCTGAGGGGGCTCGGGGCAATCAGCCCCAGCATTTT | CASSPPEGARGNQPQHF